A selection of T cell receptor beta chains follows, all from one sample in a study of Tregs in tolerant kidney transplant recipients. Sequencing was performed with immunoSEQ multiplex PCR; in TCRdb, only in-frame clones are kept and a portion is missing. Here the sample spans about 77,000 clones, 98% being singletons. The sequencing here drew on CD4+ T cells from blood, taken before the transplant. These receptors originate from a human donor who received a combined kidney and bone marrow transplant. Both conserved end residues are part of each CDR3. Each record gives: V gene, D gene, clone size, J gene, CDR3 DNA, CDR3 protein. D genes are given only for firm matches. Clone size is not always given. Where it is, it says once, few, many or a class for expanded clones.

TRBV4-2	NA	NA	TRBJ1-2	TGTGCCAGCAGCCAAGCACCGCTGGAGGACTATGGCTACACCTTC	CASSQAPLEDYGYTF
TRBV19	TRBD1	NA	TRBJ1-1	TGTGCCAGTAGTAATTTACAGGGGCTGAACACTGAAGCTTTCTTT	CASSNLQGLNTEAFF
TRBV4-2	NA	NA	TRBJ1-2	TGTGCCAGCAGCCAAGTTCCCGATGGCTACACCTTC	CASSQVPDGYTF
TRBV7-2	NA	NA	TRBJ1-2	TGTGCCAGCAGCTTCGACAGGAACTATGGCTACACCTTC	CASSFDRNYGYTF
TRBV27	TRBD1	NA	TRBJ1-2	TGTGCCAGCAGGCCAGGGGGAGCTAACTATGGCTACACCTTC	CASRPGGANYGYTF
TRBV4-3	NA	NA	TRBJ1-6	TGCGCCAGCAGCCGGGCAGTTGGTTCACCCCTCCACTTT	CASSRAVGSPLHF
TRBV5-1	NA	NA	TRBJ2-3	TGCGCCAGCAGCTTGGGGGTGACAGGACCTAGCACAGATACGCAGTATTTT	CASSLGVTGPSTDTQYF
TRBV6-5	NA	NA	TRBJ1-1	TGTGCCAGCAGTTACACTGACGGGGAGAACACTGAAGCTTTCTTT	CASSYTDGENTEAFF
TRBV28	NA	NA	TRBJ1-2	TGTGCCAGCAGTTTAGTGTTCCGTGGGCTTGGTAACTATGGCTACACCTTC	CASSLVFRGLGNYGYTF
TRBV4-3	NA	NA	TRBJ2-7	TGCGCCAGCAGCCAAGTAAATTGGAGTGACGAGCAGTACTTC	CASSQVNWSDEQYF
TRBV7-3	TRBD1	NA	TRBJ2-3	TGTGCCAGCAGTCGGACAGGAAGCACAGATACGCAGTATTTT	CASSRTGSTDTQYF
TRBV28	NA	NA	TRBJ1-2	TGTGCCAGCAGTTTTCAATGGAGGGTCGTTGGCTACACCTTC	CASSFQWRVVGYTF
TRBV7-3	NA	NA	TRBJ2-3	TGTGCCAGCAGCTTAAGCGGCCCCGGAGGGGCAGATACGCAGTATTTT	CASSLSGPGGADTQYF
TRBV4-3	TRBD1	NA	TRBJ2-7	TGCGCCAGCAGCCAGGATGTGACAGGGACCTCCTACGAGCAGTACTTC	CASSQDVTGTSYEQYF
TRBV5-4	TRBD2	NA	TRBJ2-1	TGTGCCAGCAGCCTCGGACTAGCGGGAGCAAATGAGCAGTTCTTC	CASSLGLAGANEQFF
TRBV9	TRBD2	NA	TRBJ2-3	TGTGCCAGCAGCGTAGTGGGCTCGGGACTAGCGGGGTTCAGAATCACAGATACGCAGTATTTT	CASSVVGSGLAGFRITDTQYF
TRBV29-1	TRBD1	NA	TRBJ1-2	TGCAGCGTCGAGCGACAGGGGGCTAACTATGGCTACACCTTC	CSVERQGANYGYTF
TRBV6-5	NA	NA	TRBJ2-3	TGTGCCAGCAGTTCTAAACTAGGCTCCGCTAATACGCAGTATTTT	CASSSKLGSANTQYF
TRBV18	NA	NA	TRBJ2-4	TGTGCCAGCTCACCGGGTTGGGACACAAAAAACATTCAGTACTTC	CASSPGWDTKNIQYF
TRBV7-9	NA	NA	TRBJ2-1	TGTGCCAGCAGGACTTCGGTGGAATACAATGAGCAGTTCTTC	CASRTSVEYNEQFF
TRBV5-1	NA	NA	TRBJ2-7	TGCGCCAGCAGCCTTAGCGGATACGAGCAGTACTTC	CASSLSGYEQYF
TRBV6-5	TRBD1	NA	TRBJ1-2	TGTGCCAGCAGTCGACAGGGGGCATGGTATGGCTACACCTTC	CASSRQGAWYGYTF
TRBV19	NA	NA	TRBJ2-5	TGTGCCAGTAGTATAGTTCTAGTTGATAAACAGACCCAGTACTTC	CASSIVLVDKQTQYF
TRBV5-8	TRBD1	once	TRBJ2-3	TGTGCCAGCAGCCGACGGACAGGGGGTGCAGATACGCAGTATTTT	CASSRRTGGADTQYF
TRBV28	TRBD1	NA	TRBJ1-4	TGTGCCAGCAGCCAGGGGGCTTATAATGAAAAACTGTTTTTT	CASSQGAYNEKLFF
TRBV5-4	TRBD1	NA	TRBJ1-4	TGTGCCAGCAGTTTGGGACAGGGTGCAACTAATGAAAAACTGTTTTTT	CASSLGQGATNEKLFF
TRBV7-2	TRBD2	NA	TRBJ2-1	TGTGCCAGCAGCTCCTATACTAGCGGGAGGGCCTTTGAGCAGTTCTTC	CASSSYTSGRAFEQFF
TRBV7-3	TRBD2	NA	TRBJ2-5	TGTGCCAGCAGCAGACTAGCGGAAGAGACCCAGTACTTC	CASSRLAEETQYF
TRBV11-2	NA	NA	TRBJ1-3	TGTGCCAGCAGCTTAGTTCCCAGGTTGGAAGGTGGAAACACCATATATTTT	CASSLVPRLEGGNTIYF
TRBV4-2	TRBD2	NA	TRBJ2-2	TGTGCCAGCAGCCAGGATAGCGGGGTCTTCGTCCGGGAGCTGTTTTTT	CASSQDSGVFVRELFF
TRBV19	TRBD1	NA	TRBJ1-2	TGTGCCAGTAGTTTGACCGCCGGGACAGAGTCTGGCTACACCTTC	CASSLTAGTESGYTF
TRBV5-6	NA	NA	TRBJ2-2	TGTGCCAGCAGCTTGATGGGGCCTAGGTCCGGGGAGCTGTTTTTT	CASSLMGPRSGELFF
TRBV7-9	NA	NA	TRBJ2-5	TGTGCCAGCAGCTGGACAGAAGAGACCCAGTACTTC	CASSWTEETQYF
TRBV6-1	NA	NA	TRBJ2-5	TGTGCCAGCAGTGAATTACGGGAAGAGACCCAGTACTTC	CASSELREETQYF
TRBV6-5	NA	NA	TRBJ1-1	TGTGCCAGCAGTTACTTCCATAACACTGAAGCTTTCTTT	CASSYFHNTEAFF
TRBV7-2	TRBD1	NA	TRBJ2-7	TGTGCCAGCAGCCCCGGGACAGCAACCTACGAGCAGTACTTC	CASSPGTATYEQYF
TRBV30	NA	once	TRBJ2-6	TGTGCCTGGAGAGAGTCGGGGGCTGGGGCCAACGTCCTGACTTTC	CAWRESGAGANVLTF
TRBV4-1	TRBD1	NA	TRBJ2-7	TGCGCCAGCAGCCACGTGACAGGGGGCTACGAGCAGTACTTC	CASSHVTGGYEQYF
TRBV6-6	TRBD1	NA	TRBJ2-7	TGTGCCAGCAGTTACGCGACAGGGACCTACGAGCAGTACTTC	CASSYATGTYEQYF
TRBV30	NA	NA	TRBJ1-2	TGTGCCTGCGGGAGTTTGCCATATGGCTACACCTTC	CACGSLPYGYTF
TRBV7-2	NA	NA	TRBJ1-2	TGTGCCAGCAGCCCCGCGACAGCTAACTATGGCTACACCTTC	CASSPATANYGYTF
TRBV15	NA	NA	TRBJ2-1	TGTGCCACCAGCAGAGAGCAACTAGTAACCTACAATGAGCAGTTCTTC	CATSREQLVTYNEQFF
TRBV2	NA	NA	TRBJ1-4	TGTGCCAGCAGCTTGAGGGCGGCAACTAATGAAAAACTGTTTTTT	CASSLRAATNEKLFF
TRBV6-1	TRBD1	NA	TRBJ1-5	TGTGCCAGCAGTGAGGGACAGGCGTTCAATCAGCCCCAGCATTTT	CASSEGQAFNQPQHF
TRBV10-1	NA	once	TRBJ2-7	TGCGCCAGCAGGTTACGGGGTTCCTCAGAGCAGTACTTC	CASRLRGSSEQYF
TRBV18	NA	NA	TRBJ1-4	TGTGCCAGCTCACCCAGGCCAAAGTTATCAACTAATGAAAAACTGTTTTTT	CASSPRPKLSTNEKLFF
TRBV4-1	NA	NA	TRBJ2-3	TGCGCCAGCAGCCAATATCTACTGAGCACAGATACGCAGTATTTT	CASSQYLLSTDTQYF
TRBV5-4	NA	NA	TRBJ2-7	TGTGCCAGCAGCTTGGCGGGAACGTACGAGCAGTACTTC	CASSLAGTYEQYF
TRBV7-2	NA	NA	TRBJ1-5	TGTGCCAGCAGCGAGAGATACAATCAGCCCCAGCATTTT	CASSERYNQPQHF
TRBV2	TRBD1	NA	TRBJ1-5	TGTGCCAGCTCGGAAACAGGGGGTCCTCAGCCCCAGCATTTT	CASSETGGPQPQHF
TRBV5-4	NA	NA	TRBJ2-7	TGTGCCAGCAGCTTGGAAGGGAGATACGAGCAGTACTTC	CASSLEGRYEQYF
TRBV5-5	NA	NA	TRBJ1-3	TGTGCCAGCAGCTTGGGTGATCCGCCGGCTGGAAACACCATATATTTT	CASSLGDPPAGNTIYF
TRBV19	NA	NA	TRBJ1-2	TGTGCCAGTAGTATGCGACAGATCGATGGCTATGGCTACACCTTC	CASSMRQIDGYGYTF